The 8 T cell receptor beta chains below come from one sample, sequenced in a study of T cell responses to AZD1222 COVID-19 vaccine. Repertoires were generated with immunoSEQ multiplex PCR, while TCRdb's copy carries only in-frame clones and drops some. The data show some 96,000 clones, with roughly 90% seen just once and 15% to 20% held by the top ten. The source was peripheral blood, collected 28 days after the second AZD1222 dose. The source of these receptors is an adult who received the AZD1222 COVID-19 vaccine.

The CDR3 nucleotides read TGTGCCAGCAGCTTGACGGAAACTGGCTATGGCTACACCTTC. This translates into CASSLTETGYGYTF. The J gene is TRBJ1-2, the V gene TRBV5-6, with unresolved D. Germline-derived CDR1 and CDR2 are SGHDT and YYEEEE. V gave up 1 base and J gave up 4 bases, with 11 bases separating them. The CDR3 is 14 amino acids.

The rearrangement uses TRBV2 and TRBJ1-2; no reliable D call. This CDR3 contains 17 residues. From germline, CDR1 is SNHLY and CDR2 FYNNEI. V was shortened by 9 bases and J by 0 bases, with 23 bases between the two germline ends. The CDR3 DNA reads as TGTGCCAGGGTCCCGCGGGCTACTATGGGGTCTAACTATGGCTACACCTTC. Translating gives CARVPRATMGSNYGYTF.

V is TRBV5-1 and J is TRBJ2-7; no clear D gene. The V and J ends lost 4 bases and 0 bases respectively, with 11 bases between them. The CDR3 runs to 14 residues. The germline V gene has CDR1 SGHRS and CDR2 YFSETQ. This chain's CDR3 is CASSLDPTSYEQYF. The CDR3 coding sequence is TGCGCCAGCAGCCTGGACCCGACCTCCTACGAGCAGTACTTC.

V and J are TRBV7-6 and TRBJ2-7; TRBD1 might be the D (5 bases). Germline values: CDR1 SGHVS, CDR2 FNYEAQ. Trimming cost V 5 bases and J 6 bases, with 20 bases left between them. This CDR3 comprises 15 residues. The CDR3 DNA follows: TGTGCCAGCAGCCTCGGGTATAGGGGCTCTCGCGAGCAGTACTTC. This translates into CASSLGYRGSREQYF.

The chain recombines TRBV7-9 with TRBJ2-2; tentatively, D is TRBD2 (5 bases). V lost 0 bases, J lost 5 bases, and 10 bases lay in between. Germline CDR1 SEHNR, CDR2 FQNEAQ (reference sequence). This CDR3 region has 15 residues. The CDR3 is CASSLARAPTGELFF. As DNA, the CDR3 is TGTGCCAGCAGCTTAGCGCGGGCCCCTACCGGGGAGCTGTTTTTT. The entire variable domain, with the rest obtained from reference TRBV7-9 and TRBJ2-2, is as follows: DTGVSQNPRHKITKRGQNVTFRCDPISEHNRLYWYRQTLGQGPEFLTYFQNEAQLEKSRLLSDRFSAERPKGSFSTLEIQRTEQGDSAMYLCASSLARAPTGELFFGEGSRLTVL.

This clone appeared a few times. The rearrangement links TRBV6-5 to TRBJ2-3; 10 bases are shared with TRBD2. The trim removed 0 bases at V and 4 bases at J, leaving 1 base unmatched. The CDR3 is made up of 15 amino acids. Germline V gene sequence: CDR1 MNHEY, CDR2 SVGAGI. In nucleotides, the CDR3 is TGTGCCAGCAGTTACTCAGCGGGAGGGCCAGATACGCAGTATTTT. Its translation: CASSYSAGGPDTQYF.

The V call is TRBV18, the J call TRBJ2-3, with 9 nucleotides matching TRBD2. J was trimmed by 5 bases and V by 2 bases; bases with no gene match: 8. The CDR3 sequence is 16 residues long. The V gene's germline CDR1 is KGHSH and CDR2 LQKENI. The CDR3 loop is CASSPRLSGRKDTQYF. The CDR3 region has the DNA TGTGCCAGCTCACCAAGGCTTAGCGGGAGAAAAGATACGCAGTATTTT.

This clone was recorded a few times. The rearrangement uses TRBV19 and TRBJ1-2, with D perhaps TRBD1 (5 bases). The CDR3 is 15 residues long. Germline-derived CDR1 and CDR2 are LNHDA and SQIVND (reference sequence). V lost 8 bases to trimming and J lost 0 bases, with 16 bases between them. CDR3 in amino acids: CASVDSAGSNYGYTF. The DNA for the CDR3 is TGTGCCAGTGTTGATTCGGCAGGGTCTAACTATGGCTACACCTTC.